These T cell receptor beta chains were read from a single sample in a study of T cells in Graves' hyperthyroidism and ophthalmopathy. Each CDR3 protein gets one entry after TCRdb re-called the multiplex PCR reads with MiXCR. The profile covers 550,000 to 600,000 distinct CDR3 sequences, with around 17% appearing a single time and under 20% taken by the ten largest. Specimen: blood. These receptors all stem from a young woman with Graves' hyperthyroidism. CDR3s include the opening cysteine and the closing phenylalanine or tryptophan. Fields, in order: CDR3 protein, CDR3 DNA, D gene, clone size, J gene, V gene. The D gene is left open where the match is weak. Part of the rows lack a size; the others show once, few, many or a class for expanded clones.

CSARGYSDRAGRAFF TGCAGTGCTAGAGGATACTCCGACAGGGCCGGGAGAGCTTTCTTT TRBD1 many TRBJ1-1 TRBV20-1
CASSLGLAYGEQYF TGTGCCAGCAGCCTAGGGCTAGCTTATGGCGAGCAGTACTTC - - TRBJ2-7 TRBV7-9
CASSPGRENYGYTF TGTGCCAGCAGCCCCGGACGGGAAAACTATGGCTACACCTTC - many TRBJ1-2 TRBV11-1
CATSRSSSGTGGPETQYF TGTGCCACCAGCAGATCCAGTTCCGGGACAGGGGGACCAGAGACCCAGTACTTC TRBD1 - TRBJ2-5 TRBV15
CASSDSADTQYF TGCGCCAGCAGTGATTCGGCAGATACGCAGTATTTT - - TRBJ2-3 TRBV10-1
CASSHSTGGSYNSPLHF TGTGCCAGCAGTCACTCTACAGGGGGCTCCTATAATTCACCCCTCCACTTT TRBD1 - TRBJ1-6 TRBV27
CASSKDQPQHF TGTGCCAGCAGTAAGGATCAGCCCCAGCATTTT - - TRBJ1-5 TRBV28
CASSLAGFSGRRTGELFF TGCGCCAGCAGCTTGGCCGGATTCAGCGGGAGACGAACCGGGGAGCTGTTTTTT TRBD2 few TRBJ2-2 TRBV5-1
CSAPDRTGNMNTEAFF TGCAGTGCCCCGGATCGGACAGGGAATATGAACACTGAAGCTTTCTTT TRBD1 many TRBJ1-1 TRBV20-1
CASSFKGTRSTDTQYF TGTGCCAGCAGCTTCAAGGGGACTAGGAGCACAGATACGCAGTATTTT TRBD2 - TRBJ2-3 TRBV5-4
CASSLGSGGNQPQHF TGTGCCAGCAGCTTAGGAAGCGGGGGCAATCAGCCCCAGCATTTT - many TRBJ1-5 TRBV7-9
CASSEAGQGARSPLHF TGTGCCAGCAGTGAAGCGGGACAGGGGGCGAGGTCACCCCTCCACTTT TRBD1 - TRBJ1-6 TRBV2
CASSSAAGVTNEQYF TGTGCCAGTAGCTCAGCCGCAGGGGTAACGAACGAGCAGTACTTC - - TRBJ2-7 TRBV19
CAISESGLAGGLDTQYF TGTGCCATCAGTGAGTCGGGACTAGCGGGAGGTTTGGATACGCAGTATTTT TRBD2 few TRBJ2-3 TRBV10-3
CATNRRGGEETQYF TGTGCCACCAACAGAAGAGGAGGAGAAGAGACCCAGTACTTC - few TRBJ2-5 TRBV15
CASSPRLNADTQYF TGTGCCAGCAGTCCCAGACTCAACGCAGATACGCAGTATTTT - many TRBJ2-3 TRBV28
CASSLYSTSGSFNTQYF TGTGCCAGCAGTTTATATTCGACTAGCGGGAGTTTTAATACGCAGTATTTT TRBD2 many TRBJ2-3 TRBV27
CASSLTRGKNIQYF TGTGCCAGCAGTTTAACTCGAGGTAAAAACATTCAGTACTTC - - TRBJ2-4 TRBV12-3/TRBV12-4
CASSLGTSGEQFF TGTGCCAGCAGTTTGGGGACTAGTGGGGAGCAGTTCTTC TRBD2 many TRBJ2-1 TRBV12-3/TRBV12-4
CASSPTGTGANYGYTF TGTGCCAGCAGCCCAACCGGGACAGGAGCTAACTATGGCTACACCTTC TRBD1 many TRBJ1-2 TRBV11-2
CASSLGLATNEKLFF TGTGCCAGCAGCTTAGGGCTTGCAACTAATGAAAAACTGTTTTTT - few TRBJ1-4 TRBV13
CASSFEGRSYNEQFF TGCGCCAGCAGCTTCGAGGGCCGCTCCTACAATGAGCAGTTCTTC - many TRBJ2-1 TRBV5-1
CASSPRGGEQYF TGTGCCAGCAGCCCTAGGGGAGGCGAGCAGTACTTC - many TRBJ2-7 TRBV27
CATSDLQSSGDTQYF TGTGCCACCAGTGATCTGCAGTCTAGCGGAGATACGCAGTATTTT TRBD2 - TRBJ2-3 TRBV24-1
CASSQTGQNKNIQYF TGCGCCAGCAGCCAAACGGGACAGAACAAAAACATTCAGTACTTC TRBD1 few TRBJ2-4 TRBV4-1
CASSTQGSQGEQYF TGTGCCAGCTCAACACAGGGGTCGCAAGGCGAGCAGTACTTC TRBD1 - TRBJ2-7 TRBV18
CASSLRTGLNNQPQHF TGTGCCAGCAGCCTCAGGACAGGGCTTAACAATCAGCCCCAGCATTTT TRBD1 many TRBJ1-5 TRBV7-2
CAITSTGQGHYGYTF TGTGCCATCACCTCGACAGGACAGGGCCACTATGGCTACACCTTC TRBD1 many TRBJ1-2 TRBV10-3
CASSLPDGDSGNTIYF TGTGCCAGCAGCCTACCGGACGGTGACTCTGGAAACACCATATATTTT - few TRBJ1-3 TRBV12-3/TRBV12-4
CASSFLGTGEKLFF TGTGCCAGCAGTTTTCTGGGGACGGGTGAAAAACTGTTTTTT - many TRBJ1-4 TRBV12-3/TRBV12-4
CAWSVSAYEQYF TGTGCCTGGAGTGTCTCTGCATACGAGCAGTACTTC - many TRBJ2-7 TRBV30
CSARGPGLNTDTQYF TGCAGTGCTAGAGGTCCGGGACTAAACACAGATACGCAGTATTTT TRBD2 many TRBJ2-3 TRBV20-1
CATSGNYGYTF TGTGCCACCAGTGGAAACTATGGCTACACCTTC - - TRBJ1-2 TRBV24-1
CASVDRGAGNTIYF TGTGCCAGCGTGGACAGGGGCGCTGGAAACACCATATATTTT TRBD1 - TRBJ1-3 TRBV25-1
CASSEQGQGTDTQYF TGTGCCAGCAGTGAGCAAGGACAGGGCACAGATACGCAGTATTTT TRBD1 - TRBJ2-3 TRBV6-1
CSARGTGLGNTTYF TGCAGTGCTAGAGGGACAGGGCTTGGAAACACCACATATTTT TRBD1 - TRBJ1-3 TRBV20-1
CSVAPQGNNEKLFF TGCAGTGTGGCGCCCCAGGGAAATAATGAAAAACTGTTTTTT - few TRBJ1-4 TRBV20-1